Listed below are T cell receptor beta chains from one sample, sequenced in a study of blood T cell repertoires in COVID-19. The table came from immunoSEQ multiplex PCR; TCRdb's copy has only in-frame clones and leaves some out. The table shows about 140,000 clones, with approximately 88% occurring only once. Input material: peripheral blood. These receptor sequences come from a man aged 65 to 79 with acute or convalescent COVID-19. Both conserved end residues are part of each CDR3. The D gene is left open where the match is weak. The size field is filled for only some rows; it gives once, few, many or a size class.

j_call: TRBJ2-5
clone_size: once
v_call: TRBV2
d_call: TRBD2
cdr3_aa: CASTLAGAGETQYF
cdr3_nt: TGTGCCAGCACCCTAGCGGGGGCCGGGGAGACCCAGTACTTC

j_call: TRBJ2-5
clone_size: NA
v_call: TRBV7-7
d_call: TRBD2
cdr3_aa: CASSPMGLAGGETQYF
cdr3_nt: TGTGCCAGCAGCCCCATGGGGCTAGCGGGAGGAGAGACCCAGTACTTC

j_call: TRBJ2-5
clone_size: NA
v_call: TRBV18
d_call: TRBD1
cdr3_aa: CASSTGIQETQYF
cdr3_nt: TGTGCCAGCTCGACAGGGATCCAAGAGACCCAGTACTTC

j_call: TRBJ1-5
clone_size: NA
v_call: TRBV28
d_call: TRBD1
cdr3_aa: CASSGTGNNQPQHF
cdr3_nt: TGTGCCAGCAGCGGGACAGGGAACAATCAGCCCCAGCATTTT

j_call: TRBJ1-1
clone_size: NA
v_call: TRBV7-9
d_call: NA
cdr3_aa: CASSLAATYGNTEAFF
cdr3_nt: TGTGCCAGCAGCTTAGCGGCGACTTACGGGAACACTGAAGCTTTCTTT

j_call: TRBJ2-1
clone_size: NA
v_call: TRBV6-5
d_call: NA
cdr3_aa: CATGLSPYNEQFF
cdr3_nt: TGTGCCACCGGACTATCCCCTTACAATGAGCAGTTCTTC

j_call: TRBJ1-5
clone_size: NA
v_call: TRBV6-4
d_call: NA
cdr3_aa: CASSDSLRQYNQPQHF
cdr3_nt: TGTGCCAGCAGTGACTCTTTAAGACAGTACAATCAGCCCCAGCATTTT

j_call: TRBJ2-5
clone_size: NA
v_call: TRBV7-9
d_call: NA
cdr3_aa: CASSRRELQETQYF
cdr3_nt: TGTGCCAGCAGCCGTAGAGAATTGCAAGAGACCCAGTACTTC

j_call: TRBJ2-2
clone_size: NA
v_call: TRBV5-1
d_call: NA
cdr3_aa: CASRAYEEEMFF
cdr3_nt: TGCGCCAGCAGAGCATACGAAGAGGAGATGTTTTTT

j_call: TRBJ1-4
clone_size: once
v_call: TRBV25-1
d_call: NA
cdr3_aa: CASSEPRGGGNEKLFF
cdr3_nt: TGTGCCAGCAGTGAACCCCGAGGGGGGGGAAATGAAAAACTGTTTTTT

j_call: TRBJ1-4
clone_size: NA
v_call: TRBV5-1
d_call: TRBD1
cdr3_aa: CASSPSTGSGEKLFF
cdr3_nt: TGCGCCAGCAGCCCATCGACAGGGTCTGGGGAAAAACTGTTTTTT

j_call: TRBJ2-3
clone_size: NA
v_call: TRBV6-5
d_call: NA
cdr3_aa: CASSYSRFRGGTQYF
cdr3_nt: TGTGCCAGCAGTTACTCGAGGTTTAGGGGTGGTACGCAGTATTTT

j_call: TRBJ1-6
clone_size: NA
v_call: TRBV3-1/TRBV3-2
d_call: NA
cdr3_aa: CASSLVGDSPLHF
cdr3_nt: TGTGCCAGCAGCCTCGTAGGGGATTCACCCCTCCACTTT

j_call: TRBJ1-6
clone_size: NA
v_call: TRBV11-3
d_call: NA
cdr3_aa: CASSLRIGDNSPLHF
cdr3_nt: TGTGCCAGCAGCTTGAGAATCGGGGATAATTCACCCCTCCACTTT

j_call: TRBJ1-2
clone_size: NA
v_call: TRBV13
d_call: NA
cdr3_aa: CASSFRSGDYYGYTF
cdr3_nt: TGTGCCAGCAGCTTCCGGTCGGGGGATTACTATGGCTACACCTTC

j_call: TRBJ2-7
clone_size: NA
v_call: TRBV11-2
d_call: TRBD1
cdr3_aa: CASSSRSGTGTYEQYF
cdr3_nt: TGTGCCAGCAGCTCAAGGTCCGGGACAGGGACCTACGAGCAGTACTTC

j_call: TRBJ2-7
clone_size: once
v_call: TRBV5-6
d_call: TRBD2
cdr3_aa: CASSLGGSGTPGKQYF
cdr3_nt: TGTGCCAGCAGCTTGGGAGGTAGCGGGACTCCCGGCAAGCAGTACTTC

j_call: TRBJ1-5
clone_size: NA
v_call: TRBV29-1
d_call: NA
cdr3_aa: CSVEGTSGQPQHF
cdr3_nt: TGCAGCGTCGAAGGGACGAGCGGCCAGCCCCAGCATTTT

j_call: TRBJ2-1
clone_size: NA
v_call: TRBV19
d_call: TRBD1
cdr3_aa: CASSAPGQGSNEQFF
cdr3_nt: TGTGCCAGTAGTGCCCCGGGACAGGGGAGCAATGAGCAGTTCTTC

j_call: TRBJ2-2
clone_size: NA
v_call: TRBV6-6
d_call: TRBD2
cdr3_aa: CASSYPAGVGELFF
cdr3_nt: TGTGCCAGCAGTTACCCTGCGGGGGTCGGGGAGCTGTTTTTT

j_call: TRBJ2-2
clone_size: once
v_call: TRBV7-9
d_call: NA
cdr3_aa: CAGKTGTMNTGELFF
cdr3_nt: TGTGCCGGCAAGACCGGGACAATGAACACCGGGGAGCTGTTTTTT

j_call: TRBJ1-3
clone_size: NA
v_call: TRBV14
d_call: TRBD1
cdr3_aa: CASSQGQGEYGNTIYF
cdr3_nt: TGTGCCAGCAGCCAAGGACAGGGGGAGTATGGAAACACCATATATTTT

j_call: TRBJ2-3
clone_size: NA
v_call: TRBV19
d_call: NA
cdr3_aa: CASSIAAGTDTQYF
cdr3_nt: TGTGCCAGTAGTATAGCTGCGGGGACAGATACGCAGTATTTT

j_call: TRBJ1-2
clone_size: NA
v_call: TRBV5-4
d_call: NA
cdr3_aa: CASSLPSRGYGYTF
cdr3_nt: TGTGCCAGCAGCCTTCCGAGTAGGGGCTATGGCTACACCTTC

j_call: TRBJ1-2
clone_size: NA
v_call: TRBV10-3
d_call: NA
cdr3_aa: CAITSRPGQGSYTF
cdr3_nt: TGTGCCATCACTAGCCGGCCTGGCCAGGGGAGCTACACCTTC

j_call: TRBJ1-5
clone_size: NA
v_call: TRBV30
d_call: TRBD1
cdr3_aa: CAWSVTGAGNQPQHF
cdr3_nt: TGTGCCTGGAGTGTAACAGGGGCGGGCAATCAGCCCCAGCATTTT

j_call: TRBJ2-2
clone_size: NA
v_call: TRBV5-1
d_call: NA
cdr3_aa: CASSLEGYTGELFF
cdr3_nt: TGCGCCAGCAGCTTGGAGGGGTACACCGGGGAGCTGTTTTTT

j_call: TRBJ2-1
clone_size: NA
v_call: TRBV2
d_call: TRBD1
cdr3_aa: CASRQKGTGSNEQFF
cdr3_nt: TGTGCCAGCAGACAAAAGGGGACAGGGTCCAATGAGCAGTTCTTC

j_call: TRBJ1-2
clone_size: NA
v_call: TRBV5-5
d_call: TRBD1
cdr3_aa: CASSLGDREGGYTF
cdr3_nt: TGTGCCAGCAGCTTGGGAGACAGGGAAGGTGGCTACACCTTC

j_call: TRBJ1-3
clone_size: NA
v_call: TRBV9
d_call: TRBD1
cdr3_aa: CASSVDTGGNFYSGNTIYF
cdr3_nt: TGTGCCAGCAGCGTTGACACAGGGGGTAATTTTTACTCTGGAAACACCATATATTTT

j_call: TRBJ1-5
clone_size: NA
v_call: TRBV7-8
d_call: NA
cdr3_aa: CASSLAFGSNQPQHF
cdr3_nt: TGTGCCAGCAGCTTAGCATTCGGTAGCAATCAGCCCCAGCATTTT

j_call: TRBJ2-5
clone_size: NA
v_call: TRBV28
d_call: NA
cdr3_aa: CASRPYRDKWEETQYF
cdr3_nt: TGTGCCAGCAGACCTTACCGGGACAAATGGGAAGAGACCCAGTACTTC

j_call: TRBJ1-1
clone_size: NA
v_call: TRBV28
d_call: NA
cdr3_aa: CASGLGGAGTEAFF
cdr3_nt: TGTGCCAGCGGCCTTGGGGGGGCGGGCACTGAAGCTTTCTTT

j_call: TRBJ1-2
clone_size: NA
v_call: TRBV6-1
d_call: NA
cdr3_aa: CASSEGGGYGYTF
cdr3_nt: TGTGCCAGCAGTGAAGGGGGCGGCTATGGCTACACCTTC

j_call: TRBJ2-1
clone_size: few
v_call: TRBV30
d_call: TRBD2
cdr3_aa: CAWTRTSGGFSYNEQFF
cdr3_nt: TGTGCCTGGACCCGGACTAGCGGGGGGTTCTCCTACAATGAGCAGTTCTTC

j_call: TRBJ1-6
clone_size: NA
v_call: TRBV5-5
d_call: NA
cdr3_aa: CASSLGQGYNSPLHF
cdr3_nt: TGTGCCAGCAGCTTGGGGCAGGGGTATAATTCACCCCTCCACTTT

j_call: TRBJ1-3
clone_size: NA
v_call: TRBV5-1
d_call: NA
cdr3_aa: CASSYRGTAGGNTIYF
cdr3_nt: TGCGCCAGCAGCTACCGGGGGACGGCGGGGGGAAACACCATATATTTT

j_call: TRBJ2-5
clone_size: NA
v_call: TRBV19
d_call: NA
cdr3_aa: CASSIGAAGGTQYF
cdr3_nt: TGTGCCAGTAGTATAGGAGCAGCCGGCGGGACCCAGTACTTC

j_call: TRBJ1-1
clone_size: NA
v_call: TRBV10-3
d_call: TRBD1
cdr3_aa: CAISEGQGNTEAFF
cdr3_nt: TGTGCCATCAGCGAGGGACAGGGGAACACTGAAGCTTTCTTT

j_call: TRBJ1-3
clone_size: NA
v_call: TRBV30
d_call: NA
cdr3_aa: CAWSRDFNSGNTIYF
cdr3_nt: TGTGCCTGGAGTCGAGACTTCAACTCTGGAAACACCATATATTTT

j_call: TRBJ1-2
clone_size: NA
v_call: TRBV5-1
d_call: NA
cdr3_aa: CASSWGTGNYGYTF
cdr3_nt: TGCGCCAGCAGCTGGGGTACAGGGAACTATGGCTACACCTTC

j_call: TRBJ2-3
clone_size: NA
v_call: TRBV5-4
d_call: NA
cdr3_aa: CASSLVLAFGTDTQYF
cdr3_nt: TGTGCCAGCAGCTTGGTCCTAGCTTTTGGCACAGATACGCAGTATTTT

j_call: TRBJ2-1
clone_size: NA
v_call: TRBV7-6
d_call: NA
cdr3_aa: CASSATGTHNEQFF
cdr3_nt: TGTGCCAGCAGCGCTACCGGGACTCACAATGAGCAGTTCTTC

j_call: TRBJ2-6
clone_size: NA
v_call: TRBV10-1
d_call: NA
cdr3_aa: CARGQRSGANVLTF
cdr3_nt: TGCGCCAGAGGACAGCGCTCTGGGGCCAACGTCCTGACTTTC

j_call: TRBJ2-3
clone_size: NA
v_call: TRBV13
d_call: TRBD2
cdr3_aa: CASSLERGGLGTQYF
cdr3_nt: TGTGCCAGCAGCTTAGAACGGGGGGGCCTGGGTACGCAGTATTTT

j_call: TRBJ2-1
clone_size: once
v_call: TRBV14
d_call: NA
cdr3_aa: CASSQFVQSSYNEQFF
cdr3_nt: TGTGCCAGCAGCCAATTCGTACAGAGCTCCTACAATGAGCAGTTCTTC

j_call: TRBJ1-1
clone_size: once
v_call: TRBV5-6
d_call: TRBD1
cdr3_aa: CASRGTVLTEAFF
cdr3_nt: TGTGCCAGCAGGGGGACAGTACTCACTGAAGCTTTCTTT

j_call: TRBJ1-5
clone_size: NA
v_call: TRBV27
d_call: NA
cdr3_aa: CASSLRSFQPQHF
cdr3_nt: TGTGCCAGCAGTCTTCGTAGTTTTCAGCCCCAGCATTTT

j_call: TRBJ1-4
clone_size: NA
v_call: TRBV28
d_call: NA
cdr3_aa: CASSFYRVTNEKLFF
cdr3_nt: TGTGCCAGCAGTTTTTACAGGGTAACTAATGAAAAACTGTTTTTT

j_call: TRBJ1-1
clone_size: NA
v_call: TRBV28
d_call: NA
cdr3_aa: CASSAGIRPEAFF
cdr3_nt: TGTGCCAGCAGTGCGGGGATTCGCCCTGAAGCTTTCTTT

j_call: TRBJ2-2
clone_size: NA
v_call: TRBV2
d_call: TRBD2
cdr3_aa: CASRARLAANTGELFF
cdr3_nt: TGTGCCAGCAGGGCGAGACTAGCGGCGAACACCGGGGAGCTGTTTTTT

j_call: TRBJ2-7
clone_size: NA
v_call: TRBV2
d_call: TRBD2
cdr3_aa: CASTPGLADPNYEQYF
cdr3_nt: TGTGCCAGCACCCCGGGACTAGCGGACCCAAACTACGAGCAGTACTTC

j_call: TRBJ2-3
clone_size: NA
v_call: TRBV29-1
d_call: NA
cdr3_aa: CSVRRISTDTQYF
cdr3_nt: TGCAGCGTTAGGAGGATTAGCACAGATACGCAGTATTTT

j_call: TRBJ2-5
clone_size: NA
v_call: TRBV28
d_call: TRBD1
cdr3_aa: CASCRAGGQHETQYF
cdr3_nt: TGTGCCAGCTGCAGGGCAGGGGGCCAACACGAGACCCAGTACTTC

j_call: TRBJ2-7
clone_size: NA
v_call: TRBV5-1
d_call: TRBD1
cdr3_aa: CASSLGQGKVEQYF
cdr3_nt: TGCGCCAGCAGCCTCGGACAGGGAAAGGTAGAGCAGTACTTC

j_call: TRBJ2-2
clone_size: NA
v_call: TRBV19
d_call: TRBD1
cdr3_aa: CASSPGTANTGELFF
cdr3_nt: TGTGCCAGTAGTCCAGGGACAGCGAACACCGGGGAGCTGTTTTTT